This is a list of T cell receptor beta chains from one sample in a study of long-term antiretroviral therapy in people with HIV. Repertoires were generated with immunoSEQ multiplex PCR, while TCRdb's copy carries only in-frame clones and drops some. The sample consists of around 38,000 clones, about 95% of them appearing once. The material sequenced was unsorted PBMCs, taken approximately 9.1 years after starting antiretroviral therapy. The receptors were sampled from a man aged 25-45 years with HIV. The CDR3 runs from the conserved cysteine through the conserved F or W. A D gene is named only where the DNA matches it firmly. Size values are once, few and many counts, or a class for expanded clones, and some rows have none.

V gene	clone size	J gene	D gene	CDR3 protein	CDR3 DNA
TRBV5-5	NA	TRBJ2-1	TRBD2	CASSLLAGVTNGFF	TGTGCCAGCAGCTTGCTAGCGGGGGTCACGAACGGGTTCTTC
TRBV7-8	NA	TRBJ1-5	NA	CASSSNRDIGQPQHF	TGTGCCAGCAGCTCGAACCGGGACATAGGGCAGCCCCAGCATTTT
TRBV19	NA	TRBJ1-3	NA	CASSGGSGNTIYF	TGTGCCAGTAGTGGGGGATCTGGAAACACCATATATTTT
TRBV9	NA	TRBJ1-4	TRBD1	CASSVEGAQGTATNEKLFF	TGTGCCAGCAGCGTAGAGGGGGCTCAAGGAACTGCAACTAATGAAAAACTGTTTTTT
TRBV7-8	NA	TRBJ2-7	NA	CASSLGGSGTPHGQYF	TGTGCCAGCAGCTTAGGGGGCTCCGGGACACCCCACGGGCAGTACTTC
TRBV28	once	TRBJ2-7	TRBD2	CAGGVEQYF	TGTGCCGGGGGGGTTGAGCAGTACTTC
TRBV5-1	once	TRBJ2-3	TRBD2	CASSPGDSGGTDTQYF	TGCGCCAGCAGCCCTGGGGATAGCGGGGGCACAGATACGCAGTATTTT
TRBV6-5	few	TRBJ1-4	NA	CASSRATNEKLFF	TGTGCCAGCAGCAGGGCAACTAATGAAAAACTGTTTTTT
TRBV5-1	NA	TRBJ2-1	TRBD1	CASSLGQGSYNEQFF	TGCGCCAGCAGCTTAGGACAGGGTTCCTACAATGAGCAGTTCTTC
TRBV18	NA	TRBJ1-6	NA	CASSPGQPNSPLHF	TGTGCCAGCTCACCTGGGCAGCCTAATTCACCCCTCCACTTT
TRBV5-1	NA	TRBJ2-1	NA	CASSLASSQQFF	TGCGCCAGCAGCTTGGCCAGTAGTCAGCAGTTCTTC
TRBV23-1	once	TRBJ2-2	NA	CASSHQNLVPGELFF	TGCGCCAGCAGTCATCAGAACCTGGTCCCCGGGGAGCTGTTTTTT
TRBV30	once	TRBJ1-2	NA	CAWSPRAGSYGYTF	TGTGCCTGGAGTCCCAGGGCAGGGTCCTATGGCTACACCTTC
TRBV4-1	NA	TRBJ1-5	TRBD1	CASSPRGTGEYSNQPQHF	TGCGCCAGCAGCCCGAGAGGGACAGGGGAATATAGCAATCAGCCCCAGCATTTT
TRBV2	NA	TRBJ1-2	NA	CASSEDPQYYGYTF	TGTGCCAGCAGTGAAGATCCGCAGTACTATGGCTACACCTTC
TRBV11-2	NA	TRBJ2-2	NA	CASSLRHTGELFF	TGTGCCAGCAGCTTAAGACACACCGGGGAGCTGTTTTTT
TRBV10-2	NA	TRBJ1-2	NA	CASSLTGHYGYTF	TGCGCCAGCAGTCTTACAGGGCACTATGGCTACACCTTC
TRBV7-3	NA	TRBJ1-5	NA	CASSLGRNQPQHF	TGTGCCAGCAGCTTAGGGCGAAATCAGCCCCAGCATTTT
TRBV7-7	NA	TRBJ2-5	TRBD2	CASSLGLAEQETQYF	TGTGCTAGCAGCTTGGGACTAGCGGAACAAGAGACCCAGTACTTC
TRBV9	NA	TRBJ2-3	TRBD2	CASSVLAGPTDTQYF	TGTGCCAGCAGCGTACTAGCGGGGCCCACAGATACGCAGTATTTT
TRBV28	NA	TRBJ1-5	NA	CASSSTGNQPQHF	TGTGCCAGCAGCAGTACAGGGAATCAGCCCCAGCATTTT
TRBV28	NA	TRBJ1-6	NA	CASRITGPYNSPLHF	TGTGCCAGCAGGATTACAGGTCCTTATAATTCACCCCTCCACTTT
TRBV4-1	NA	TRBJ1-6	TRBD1	CASSQEHRDSSYNSPLHF	TGCGCCAGCAGCCAAGAGCACAGGGACAGCTCCTATAATTCACCCCTCCACTTT
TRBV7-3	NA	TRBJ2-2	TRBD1	CASSPKGQSTGELFF	TGTGCCAGCAGCCCAAAGGGACAGAGCACCGGGGAGCTGTTTTTT
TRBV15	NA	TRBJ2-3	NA	CATSSGDTDLSTDTQYF	TGTGCCACCAGCAGTGGGGACACGGATCTGAGCACAGATACGCAGTATTTT